The 20 T cell receptor beta chains in this list originate from one sample, sequenced in a study of blood T cell repertoires in COVID-19 (TCRdb year 2020). The library was produced with the immunoSEQ multiplex PCR assay. Drawn from immuneACCESS, this table holds only the in-frame rearrangements with V and J called that TCRdb kept. Clones are partly lost; checked studies trace under half to an unresolved V gene and leave the rest unexplained. In this sample the table shows 200,000 to 250,000 clones, over 80% of which occur a single time. The ten top clones hold 1.2% of the sample. Sequenced sample: PBMCs or T cells enriched from blood (not recorded which). The receptors were sampled from a man aged 25-45 years who had recovered from COVID-19.

The V gene is TRBV19, the J gene TRBJ1-5, with D possibly being TRBD1 (6 bases). The CDR3 has 16 amino acids. V lost 5 bases and J 1 base, leaving 15 bases between the germline ends. The germline CDR1 and CDR2 sequences are LNHDA and SQIVND (reference sequence). The CDR3 protein is CASSGGGVGSNQPQHF. The CDR3 DNA follows: TGTGCCAGTAGTGGAGGGGGGGTCGGGAGCAATCAGCCCCAGCATTTT.

The chain is built from TRBV19 and TRBJ1-6, with TRBD1 matching over 7 bases. This CDR3 region has 17 residues. Germline loops: CDR1 LNHDA, CDR2 SQIVND (reference sequence). Unmatched junction bases numbered 14, after V lost 5 bases and J lost 7 bases. CDR3 nucleotides: TGTGCCAGTAGTCAAAACAGGGGCCTCGCGGGGAATTCACCCCTCCACTTT. This gives the protein CASSQNRGLAGNSPLHF. Looking up the rest from reference TRBV19 and TRBJ1-6 gives the full variable domain: DGGITQSPKYLFRKEGQNVTLSCEQNLNHDAMYWYRQDPGQGLRLIYYSQIVNDFQKGDIAEGYSVSREKKESFPLTVTSAQKNPTAFYLCASSQNRGLAGNSPLHFGNGTRLTVT.

The chain has TRBV20-1 and TRBJ2-7; 7 bases fit TRBD2. CDR1 is DFQATT, CDR2 SNEGSKA, per germline (reference sequence). J gave up 2 bases and V 7 bases, and 2 bases lay outside the gene matches. This CDR3 has 11 residues. The CDR3: CSGGSTYEQYF. The CDR3, as DNA: TGCAGTGGCGGGAGCACCTACGAGCAGTACTTC.

This clone was counted a single time. The chain combines TRBV19 with TRBJ1-2, with TRBD1 as a possible D gene (5 bases). Germline lookup yields CDR1 LNHDA and CDR2 SQIVND (reference sequence). CDR3 length: 14 amino acids. With 6 bases removed from V and 6 bases from J, the gap between germline ends came to 17 bases. In DNA form, the CDR3 reads TGTGCCAGTAGCACAGGTGCGGGAACCCATGGCTACACCTTC. Amino acids: CASSTGAGTHGYTF.

The gene calls are TRBV27 and TRBJ2-2, with 7 bases that match TRBD1. The CDR3 contains 16 residues. Trimming removed 5 bases from V and 6 bases from J; junction bases left unmatched: 12. The germline V gene has CDR1 MNHEY and CDR2 SMNVEV (reference sequence). The CDR3 DNA is TGTGCCAGCAGTATCCCTACAGGGGTAGGGCCCGGGGAGCTGTTTTTT. Translated: CASSIPTGVGPGELFF.

This clone was seen once. The CDR3 DNA follows: TGTGCCAGCCAAGGCGACAGGGGACCTTGGTACGAGCAGTACTTC. This gives the protein CASQGDRGPWYEQYF. The rearrangement links TRBV6-5 to TRBJ2-7, with TRBD1 matching 8 bases. This CDR3 region has 15 residues. Germline V CDR1 and CDR2: MNHEY, SVGAGI. V was pared by 8 bases and J by 4 bases, with 13 bases of the junction left unmatched.

The chain links TRBV3-1 (or the pseudogene TRBV3-2) to TRBJ1-1; D unclear. CDR3 length: 15 residues. Germline CDR1 is LGHDT and CDR2 is YNNKEL (reference sequence). The V and J ends lost 4 bases and 2 bases respectively, with 14 bases between them. The CDR3 coding sequence is TGTGCCAGCAGCCTTAAGAAACCGGGAAACACTGAAGCTTTCTTT. Its translation: CASSLKKPGNTEAFF.

V gene TRBV28 combines with J gene TRBJ2-7; D is unresolved. Germline V CDR1 and CDR2: MDHEN, SYDVKM. CDR3 length equals 14 residues. V was trimmed by 7 bases and J by 2 bases, leaving 15 bases between them. The CDR3: CASIPRRKAYEQYF. The CDR3 DNA is TGTGCCAGCATTCCGCGGCGTAAGGCCTACGAGCAGTACTTC.

The chain employs TRBV7-9 and TRBJ2-1; 8 positions match TRBD2. With 3 bases clipped from V and 0 bases from J, the junction kept 4 bases outside the gene matches. Germline V lookup: CDR1 SEHNR, CDR2 FQNEAQ (reference sequence). CDR3 length: 16 residues. CDR3 sequence: CASSFRSGSSYNEQFF. Here the CDR3 DNA reads TGTGCCAGCAGCTTCCGCAGCGGGAGCTCCTACAATGAGCAGTTCTTC.

This clone was observed a handful of times. The chain has TRBV7-2 and TRBJ1-2, with a tentative D call TRBD1 (5 bases). Germline values: CDR1 SGHTA, CDR2 FQGNSA. The CDR3 runs 13 residues. V shed 3 bases and J shed 8 bases, with 13 bases lying between them. CDR3 protein: CASSLSTQGGYTF. CDR3 nucleotides: TGTGCCAGCAGCTTGAGCACTCAGGGAGGCTACACCTTC.

The chain joins TRBV5-5 to TRBJ2-7, with D perhaps TRBD1 (7 bases). The V end lost 3 bases, the J end lost 1 base, and 11 bases lay between the germline ends. The CDR3 loop spans 14 amino acids. Germline V gives CDR1 SGHKS, CDR2 YYEKEE (reference sequence). This chain's CDR3 is CASSSSGGSYEQYF. In DNA, the CDR3 is TGTGCCAGCAGCTCGTCAGGGGGGTCCTACGAGCAGTACTTC.

CDR3 in DNA: TGTGCCAGCTCAACAACAACCTGGACAGGGGACTCCTACGAGCAGTACTTC. It is translated as CASSTTTWTGDSYEQYF. The chain uses TRBV18 and TRBJ2-7; 9 nucleotides agree with TRBD1. Trimming at V came to 5 bases and at J to 0 bases, leaving 11 bases not matched to a gene. From germline, CDR1 is KGHSH and CDR2 LQKENI. This CDR3 has 17 amino acids.

CDR3 DNA: TGTGCCAGCAGTTTGTTAGCGGGGGCTTACGAGCAGTACTTC. This codes for CASSLLAGAYEQYF. The rearrangement joins TRBV28 to TRBJ2-7, with 9 bases lining up with TRBD2. The CDR3 runs 14 residues. Germline-derived CDR1 and CDR2 are MDHEN and SYDVKM. Unmatched junction bases numbered 4, after V lost 3 bases and J lost 4 bases.

The chain combines TRBV6-5 with TRBJ1-6, with D perhaps matching TRBD1 (6 bases). The V end lost 4 bases, the J end lost 7 bases, and 17 bases lay between the germline ends. Germline V gene sequence: CDR1 MNHEY, CDR2 SVGAGI. This CDR3 spans 16 amino acids. Here the CDR3 DNA reads TGTGCCAGCAGTTCGTCATGGGACAATTGGAATTCACCCCTCCACTTT. This codes for CASSSSWDNWNSPLHF.

The rearrangement links TRBV5-8 to TRBJ1-5; 8 bases map to TRBD1. CDR1 and CDR2 (germline): SGHTS, YDEGEE. V lost 0 bases, J lost 0 bases, and 8 bases stayed unmatched. The CDR3 has 18 residues. This CDR3 reads CASSLEWDRTYSNQPQHF. As DNA, the CDR3 is TGTGCCAGCAGCTTGGAGTGGGACAGGACCTATAGCAATCAGCCCCAGCATTTT.

The V call is TRBV24-1, the J call TRBJ2-3; D is undetermined. Trimming shortened V by 4 bases and J by 0 bases, and 16 bases separated the two germline ends. There are 17 residues in the CDR3. CDR1 and CDR2 (germline): KGHDR, SFDVKD. CDR3 protein: CATSDSIAATSTDTQYF. For the CDR3, the DNA is TGTGCCACCAGTGACTCTATAGCAGCGACTAGCACAGATACGCAGTATTTT.

The genes are TRBV2 and TRBJ2-5, with unresolved D. Germline CDR1 and CDR2: SNHLY and FYNNEI. V lost 8 bases and J 1 base, leaving 8 bases between the germline ends. The CDR3 runs 12 residues. CDR3 nucleotides: TGTGCCAGCCTACACAGCCAAGAGACCCAGTACTTC. Protein: CASLHSQETQYF.

This clone was observed a single time. J is TRBJ2-2 and V is TRBV28, with 11 positions matching TRBD2. V was clipped by 3 bases and J by 6 bases; unmatched bases: 9. The germline CDR1 and CDR2 sequences are MDHEN and SYDVKM. This CDR3 region has 17 residues. CDR3 loop: CASSFTHLAGGAGELFF. DNA of the CDR3: TGTGCCAGCAGTTTTACGCACTTAGCGGGAGGGGCCGGGGAGCTGTTTTTT.

This sequence joins TRBV9 and TRBJ2-7; 7 bases match TRBD1. V dropped 0 bases and J dropped 1; count of bases not matched to a gene: 4. CDR1 and CDR2 from the germline V gene are SGDLS and YYNGEE. The CDR3 runs 15 residues. In DNA, the CDR3 is TGTGCCAGCAGCGTAGCGCCAGGGGGTTCCTACGAGCAGTACTTC. This codes for CASSVAPGGSYEQYF.

The chain recombines TRBV6-2 or TRBV6-3 with TRBJ2-1; 10 bases align to TRBD2. CDR3 length equals 17 residues. V lost 0 bases to trimming and J lost 4 bases; unmatched junction nucleotides: 6. Germline V CDR1 and CDR2: MNHEY, SVGEGT. The CDR3 DNA reads TGTGCCAGCAGTTACTCCCCCCTAGCGGGAGTGTACAATGAGCAGTTCTTC. Translating it yields CASSYSPLAGVYNEQFF.